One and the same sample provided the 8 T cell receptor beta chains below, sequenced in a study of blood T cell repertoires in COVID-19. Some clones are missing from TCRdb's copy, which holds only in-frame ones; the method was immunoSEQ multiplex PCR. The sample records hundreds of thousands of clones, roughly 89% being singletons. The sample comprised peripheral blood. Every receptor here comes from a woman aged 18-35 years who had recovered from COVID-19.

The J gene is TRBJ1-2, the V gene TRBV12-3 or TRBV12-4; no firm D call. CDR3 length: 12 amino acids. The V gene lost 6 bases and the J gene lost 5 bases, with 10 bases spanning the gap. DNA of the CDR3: TGTGCCAGCAGGCGCCGAGGGTATGGCTACACCTTC. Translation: CASRRRGYGYTF.

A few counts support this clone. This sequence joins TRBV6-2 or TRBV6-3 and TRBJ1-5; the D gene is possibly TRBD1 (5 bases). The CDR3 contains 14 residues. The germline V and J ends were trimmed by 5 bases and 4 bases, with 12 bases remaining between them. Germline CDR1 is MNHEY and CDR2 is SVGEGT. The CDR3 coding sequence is TGTGCCAGCAGTCGCGGGACGGAGAATCAGCCCCAGCATTTT. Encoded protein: CASSRGTENQPQHF.

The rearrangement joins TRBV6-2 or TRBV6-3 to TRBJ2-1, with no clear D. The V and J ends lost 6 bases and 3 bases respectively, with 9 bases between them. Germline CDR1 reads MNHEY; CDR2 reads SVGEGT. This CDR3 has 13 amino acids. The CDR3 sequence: CASSILGYNEQFF. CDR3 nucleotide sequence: TGTGCCAGCAGCATTCTAGGCTACAATGAGCAGTTCTTC.

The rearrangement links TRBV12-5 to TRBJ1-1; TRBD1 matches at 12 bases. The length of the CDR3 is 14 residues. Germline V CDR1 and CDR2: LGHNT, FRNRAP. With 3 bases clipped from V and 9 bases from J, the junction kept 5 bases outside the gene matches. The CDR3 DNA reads TGTGCTAGTGGTTTAAGGGACAGGGGGCGTCAAGCTTTCTTT. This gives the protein CASGLRDRGRQAFF.

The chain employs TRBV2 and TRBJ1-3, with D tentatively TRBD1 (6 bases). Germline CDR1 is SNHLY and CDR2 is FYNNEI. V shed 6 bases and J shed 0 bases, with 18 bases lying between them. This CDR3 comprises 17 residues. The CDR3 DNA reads TGTGCCAGCAGGGATAGTACAGGGACCAACTCTGGAAACACCATATATTTT. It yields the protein CASRDSTGTNSGNTIYF.

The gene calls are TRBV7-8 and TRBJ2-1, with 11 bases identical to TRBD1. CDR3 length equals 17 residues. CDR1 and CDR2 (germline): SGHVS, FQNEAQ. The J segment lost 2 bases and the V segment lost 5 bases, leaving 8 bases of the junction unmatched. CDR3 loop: CASSQTRGQGAYNEQFF. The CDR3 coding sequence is TGTGCCAGCAGCCAAACCCGGGGACAGGGGGCCTACAATGAGCAGTTCTTC.

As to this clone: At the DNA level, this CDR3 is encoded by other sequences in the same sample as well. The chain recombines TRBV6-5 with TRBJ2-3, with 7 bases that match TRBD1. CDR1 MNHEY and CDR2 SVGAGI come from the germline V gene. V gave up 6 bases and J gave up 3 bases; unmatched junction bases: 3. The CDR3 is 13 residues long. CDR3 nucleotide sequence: TGTGCCAGCAGAAGACAGGGTACAGATACGCAGTATTTT. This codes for CASRRQGTDTQYF.

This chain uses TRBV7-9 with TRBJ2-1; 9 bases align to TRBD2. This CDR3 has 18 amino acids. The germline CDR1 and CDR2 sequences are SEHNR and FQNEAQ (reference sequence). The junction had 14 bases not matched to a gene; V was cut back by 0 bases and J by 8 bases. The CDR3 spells CASSLAPAGGTSLHEQFF. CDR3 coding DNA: TGTGCCAGCAGCTTAGCCCCGGCGGGAGGGACTAGCTTGCATGAGCAGTTCTTC.